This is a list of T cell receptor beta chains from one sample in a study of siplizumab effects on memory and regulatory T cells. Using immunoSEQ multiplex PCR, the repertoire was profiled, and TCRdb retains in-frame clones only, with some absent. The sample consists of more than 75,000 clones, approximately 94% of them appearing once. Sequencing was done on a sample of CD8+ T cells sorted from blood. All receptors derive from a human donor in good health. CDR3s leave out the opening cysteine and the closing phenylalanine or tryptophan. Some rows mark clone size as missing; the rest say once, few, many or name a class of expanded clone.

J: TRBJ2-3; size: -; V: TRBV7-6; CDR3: ASSFAGDTQY
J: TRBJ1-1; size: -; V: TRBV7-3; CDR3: ASSLQHRTGENTEAF
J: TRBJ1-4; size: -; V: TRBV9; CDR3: ASSEGTATNEKLF
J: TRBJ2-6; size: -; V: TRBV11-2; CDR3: ASSLTGLPSGANVLT
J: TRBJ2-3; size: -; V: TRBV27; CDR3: ASSSWTGNQADTQY
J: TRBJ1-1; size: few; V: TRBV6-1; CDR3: ASTKLDRVTEAF
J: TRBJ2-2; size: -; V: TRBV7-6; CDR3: ASSLEVPNTGELF
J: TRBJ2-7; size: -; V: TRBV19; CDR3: ASSSRPLHEQY
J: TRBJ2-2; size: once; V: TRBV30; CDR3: AWRPTSSGELF
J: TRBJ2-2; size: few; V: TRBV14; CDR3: ASSQVHGAGELF
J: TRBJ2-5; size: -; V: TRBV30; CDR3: AWSPRGQSLPQAQY
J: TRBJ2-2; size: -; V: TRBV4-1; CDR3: ASSQEKGANTGELF
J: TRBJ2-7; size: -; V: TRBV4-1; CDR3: ASSSQVNEQY
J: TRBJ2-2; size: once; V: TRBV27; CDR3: ASNQGGSGELF
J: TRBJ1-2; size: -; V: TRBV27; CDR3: ASSLSPGQGVHGYT
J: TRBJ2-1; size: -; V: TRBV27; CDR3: ASSFGTGSEQF
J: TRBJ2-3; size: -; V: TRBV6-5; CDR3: ASNPLAGVGDTQY
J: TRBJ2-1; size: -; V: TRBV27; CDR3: ASSLDRGQNEQF
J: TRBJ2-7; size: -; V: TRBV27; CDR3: ASSLLESSYEQY
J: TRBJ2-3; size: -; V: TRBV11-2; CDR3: ASSLGGDTDTQY
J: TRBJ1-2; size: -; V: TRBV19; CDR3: ASSISAGTGGDYGYT
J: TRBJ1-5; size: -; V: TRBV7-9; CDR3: ASSQGSGDSNQPQH
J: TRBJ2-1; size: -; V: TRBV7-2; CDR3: ASRPDPDGFEQF
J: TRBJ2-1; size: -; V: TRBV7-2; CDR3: ASSLYYSAAGDEQF
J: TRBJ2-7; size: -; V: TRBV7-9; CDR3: ASSPAPGSYEQY
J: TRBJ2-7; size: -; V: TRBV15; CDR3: ATSGPRLEGTYEQY
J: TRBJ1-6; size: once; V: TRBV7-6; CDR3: ASSLERGPRNSPLH